This T cell receptor beta chain comes out of a study of CD4 T cells in relation to SARS-CoV-2 and coronaviruses. Before the COVID-19 pandemic, during about 2011-2019, CD4+ T cells were taken from unexposed donors. CD4 enrichment then naive enrichment separated naive from memory CD4+ cells. With respect to this clone: Its antigen remains unknown.

The germline V and J ends were trimmed by 7 bases and 10 bases, with 17 bases remaining between them. The CDR3 runs to 13 residues. CDR1 is MDHEN and CDR2 is SYDVKM in the germline V gene. Assay used: immunoSEQ multiplex PCR; TCRdb lists only in-frame clones, some missing. The sample shows about 65,000 clones, 87% of them seen only once. Study results and caveats: Crossreactive clones expanded significantly less to SARS-CoV-2 than monoreactive clones.

The J gene is TRBJ2-1, the V gene TRBV28; D is possibly TRBD1 (6 bases). The sequenced material came from memory CD4+ T cells from PBMCs. This receptor was obtained from a human donor in good health. CDR3 nucleotide sequence: TGTGCCAGCAACTCAAACAGGGAAGGCGAGCAGTTCTTC. Translation: CASNSNREGEQFF.